The source of this T cell receptor (beta chain) is a study of CD8 T cells in ankylosing spondylitis. Study-level points and caveats: Seven to nine highly homologous variants formed a TCR beta motif that appeared characteristic of ankylosing spondylitis blood. A CD8+ phenotype characterized the disease-linked clones, which were relatively rare in peripheral blood.

Worth noting for this clonotype: The antigen is not known.

TCRdb re-called the 5' RACE reads with MiXCR, one entry per CDR3 protein. The table records roughly 670,000 distinct CDR3 sequences, 19% of them present only once. CDR1 and CDR2 (germline): SGHVS, FQNEAQ. V lost 1 base, J lost 6 bases, and 6 bases lay in between. There are 13 residues in the CDR3. The rearrangement links TRBV7-8 to TRBJ2-2, with D possibly TRBD1 on 6 matching bases. Sequencing input: blood, either unsorted or a sorted T cell fraction (not recorded which). The source of this sequence is a male donor with ankylosing spondylitis. Here the CDR3 reads CASSLDRAGELFF. The DNA of the CDR3 is TGTGCCAGCAGCTTAGACAGGGCCGGGGAGCTGTTTTTT.